The rows below give T cell receptor beta chains drawn from one sample of a study of T cells expressing NK-cell markers. TCRdb reprocessed the 5' RACE reads and reports one entry per CDR3 protein, with no DNA. The specimen's table records 30,000 or so distinct CDR3 sequences. Sequenced sample: blood T cells: a sorted CD56 or NKG2C T cell subset, CD4+ or CD8+ T cells, or bulk PBMC T cells (not recorded which). Receptors were obtained from a woman aged 18-70 years in good health. The CDR3 runs from the conserved cysteine through the conserved F or W. Only some rows state a clone size, as once, few, many or a class for expanded clones.

V: TRBV12-3/TRBV12-4; size: -; J: TRBJ1-6; CDR3: CASRRDSNSPLHF
V: TRBV3-1; size: -; J: TRBJ2-3; CDR3: CASSQDLGGVNTDTQYF
V: TRBV3-1; size: -; J: TRBJ2-3; CDR3: CASSHSAGDPTDTQYF
V: TRBV12-3/TRBV12-4; size: medium-sized; J: TRBJ1-3; CDR3: CASSYRGAGNTIYF
V: TRBV7-9; size: -; J: TRBJ1-4; CDR3: CAFPGTDEKLFF
V: TRBV6-2/TRBV6-3; size: -; J: TRBJ2-2; CDR3: CASRPEGLQPGLDFHPGELFF
V: TRBV27; size: -; J: TRBJ1-1; CDR3: CASSPGGSGSTEAFF
V: TRBV29-1; size: -; J: TRBJ2-3; CDR3: CSVEDAAARADTQYF
V: TRBV5-8; size: -; J: TRBJ1-2; CDR3: CASSPEFDRADGYTF
V: TRBV2; size: -; J: TRBJ2-7; CDR3: CASSELGQTYEQYF
V: TRBV7-2; size: -; J: TRBJ1-2; CDR3: CASSPTGGGGEGYGYTF
V: TRBV5-1; size: -; J: TRBJ2-7; CDR3: CASSLGQGGSYEQYF
V: TRBV12-3/TRBV12-4; size: -; J: TRBJ2-5; CDR3: CASHPGDDHQETQYF
V: TRBV7-6; size: -; J: TRBJ2-7; CDR3: CASSLGTGGWEQYF
V: TRBV20-1; size: -; J: TRBJ2-3; CDR3: CSAHPFEAGPTDTQYF
V: TRBV27; size: -; J: TRBJ1-1; CDR3: CASSLSPGEMNTEAFF
V: TRBV2; size: -; J: TRBJ2-1; CDR3: CASNGGLITYNEQFF
V: TRBV27; size: -; J: TRBJ2-1; CDR3: CASSPLRTRGLNEQFF